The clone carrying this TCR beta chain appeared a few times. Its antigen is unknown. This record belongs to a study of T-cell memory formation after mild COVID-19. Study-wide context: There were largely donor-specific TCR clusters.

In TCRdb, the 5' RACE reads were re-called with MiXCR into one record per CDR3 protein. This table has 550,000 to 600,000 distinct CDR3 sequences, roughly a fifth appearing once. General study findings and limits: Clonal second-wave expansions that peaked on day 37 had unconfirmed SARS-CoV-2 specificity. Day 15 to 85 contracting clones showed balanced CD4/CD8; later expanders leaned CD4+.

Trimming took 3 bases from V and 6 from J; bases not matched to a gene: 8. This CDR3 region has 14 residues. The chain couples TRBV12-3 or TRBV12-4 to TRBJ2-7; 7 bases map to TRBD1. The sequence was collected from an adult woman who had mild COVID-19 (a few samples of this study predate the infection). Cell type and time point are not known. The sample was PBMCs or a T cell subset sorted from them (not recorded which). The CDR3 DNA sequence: TGTGCCAGCAGTTTGGGCAGGGGGTCTTCCGAGCAGTACTTC. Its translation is CASSLGRGSSEQYF.